The 18 T cell receptor beta chains below were found in one sample sequenced in a study of T cell responses to AZD1222 COVID-19 vaccine. Here immunoSEQ multiplex PCR was the method, and the copy in TCRdb shows in-frame clones only, minus some. The table has approximately 83,000 clones, 85% to 95% seen once. The starting material was peripheral blood, obtained on day 0 of MenACWY control vaccination. Receptor source: an adult in good health.

The rearrangement links TRBV3-1 (or the pseudogene TRBV3-2) to TRBJ2-2, with a possible D match to TRBD1 (5 bases). CDR3 length equals 13 residues. Germline assignment: CDR1 LGHDT and CDR2 YNNKEL (reference sequence). V was pared by 6 bases and J by 4 bases, with 9 bases between. DNA for the CDR3: TGTGCCAGCAGGGGAAGGGGCACCGGGGAGCTGTTTTTT. It is translated as CASRGRGTGELFF.

CDR3 amino acids: CASSQEVTSTGIGGYNSPLHF. As DNA, the CDR3 is TGCGCCAGCAGCCAAGAGGTTACGTCCACCGGGATAGGGGGCTATAATTCACCCCTCCACTTT. The chain employs TRBV4-1 and TRBJ1-6, with D possibly matching TRBD1 (6 bases). The V gene's germline CDR1 is MGHRA and CDR2 YSYEKL. V shed 0 bases and J shed 3 bases, with 24 bases lying between them. The CDR3 spans 21 residues.

The rearrangement uses TRBV5-1 and TRBJ2-3; TRBD2 matches at 7 bases. Germline CDR1 is SGHRS and CDR2 is YFSETQ. The CDR3 runs to 15 residues. Trimming took 0 bases from V and 2 from J; bases not matched to a gene: 3. Written as DNA, the CDR3 is TGCGCCAGCAGCTTGGTTCGGGGGGTCACAGATACGCAGTATTTT. It specifies CASSLVRGVTDTQYF.

The chain is built from TRBV4-3 and TRBJ2-1, with D maybe TRBD1 (5 bases). Germline loops: CDR1 LGHNA, CDR2 YSLEER. V was shortened by 3 bases and J by 8 bases, with 14 bases between the two germline ends. The length of the CDR3 is 14 residues. CDR3 in DNA: TGCGCCAGCAGCCAGACGACCCAGGGATATGAGCAGTTCTTC. Translation gives CASSQTTQGYEQFF.

With respect to this clone: Within the sample, other DNA sequences also encode this same CDR3. The chain is built from TRBV5-1 and TRBJ1-1, with D possibly TRBD1 on 5 matching bases. The V gene's germline CDR1 is SGHRS and CDR2 YFSETQ. V dropped 2 bases and J dropped 2 bases, with 10 bases sitting between them. The CDR3 loop spans 14 amino acids. The CDR3 DNA sequence: TGCGCCAGCAGCTTAGCTGGGGGTAACACTGAAGCTTTCTTT. Its translation is CASSLAGGNTEAFF. The full variable domain, in which reference TRBV5-1 and TRBJ1-1 provide the parts outside the CDR3, is KAGVTQTPRYLIKTRGQQVTLSCSPISGHRSVSWYQQTPGQGLQFLFEYFSETQRNKGNFPGRFSGRQFSNSRSEMNVSTLELGDSALYLCASSLAGGNTEAFFGQGTRLTVV.

The genes are TRBV7-9 and TRBJ1-1; D remains ambiguous. Germline V gene data show CDR1 as SEHNR and CDR2 as FQNEAQ (reference sequence). Trimming cost V 4 bases and J 0 bases, with 6 bases left between them. The CDR3 runs 13 residues. This CDR3 is CASSSPLNTEAFF. The CDR3 DNA follows: TGTGCCAGCAGCTCGCCCTTGAACACTGAAGCTTTCTTT. Variable domain in full (rest from reference TRBV7-9 and TRBJ1-1): DTGVSQNPRHKITKRGQNVTFRCDPISEHNRLYWYRQTLGQGPEFLTYFQNEAQLEKSRLLSDRFSAERPKGSFSTLEIQRTEQGDSAMYLCASSSPLNTEAFFGQGTRLTVV.

The J gene is TRBJ2-1, the V gene TRBV2; the match to TRBD2 covers 10 bases. The CDR3 runs 17 residues. V dropped 5 bases and J dropped 4; count of bases not matched to a gene: 11. Germline-derived CDR1 and CDR2 are SNHLY and FYNNEI. The CDR3 sequence: CASSNGLADLLYNEQFF. CDR3 coding DNA: TGTGCCAGCAGTAACGGACTAGCGGACTTGCTTTACAATGAGCAGTTCTTC.

The rearrangement uses TRBV5-6 and TRBJ2-1; no definite D call. Trimming took off 1 base at V and 6 bases at J, with 14 bases between the two ends. CDR1 and CDR2 from the germline V gene are SGHDT and YYEEEE. This CDR3 has 15 residues. In DNA, the CDR3 is TGTGCCAGCAGCTTGTTGATCCTAGGGCCCAATGAGCAGTTCTTC. This translates into CASSLLILGPNEQFF.

V is TRBV30 and J is TRBJ1-2; TRBD1 might be the D (5 bases). There are 12 residues in the CDR3. V was trimmed by 8 bases and J by 6 bases, leaving 16 bases between them. Germline-derived CDR1 and CDR2 are GTSNPN and SVGIG (reference sequence). CDR3 amino acids: CAADGGSDGYTF. The DNA of the CDR3 is TGTGCCGCCGATGGGGGGTCTGATGGCTACACCTTC. Filled out from reference TRBV30 and TRBJ1-2, the complete variable domain reads SQTIHQWPATLVQPVGSPLSLECTVEGTSNPNLYWYRQAAGRGLQLLFYSVGIGQISSEVPQNLSASRPQDRQFILSSKKLLLSDSGFYLCAADGGSDGYTFGSGTRLTVV.

V and J are TRBV7-8 and TRBJ2-7; tentatively, D is TRBD1 (5 bases). The germline V and J ends were trimmed by 4 bases and 1 base, with 14 bases remaining between them. Germline CDR1 and CDR2: SGHVS and FQNEAQ. This CDR3 is 15 amino acids long. The CDR3, as DNA: TGTGCCAGCAGCTCCCACCAGGGCCCGTCCTACGAGCAGTACTTC. As protein: CASSSHQGPSYEQYF.

This sequence joins TRBV12-3 or TRBV12-4 and TRBJ2-3; no clear D gene. The CDR3 spans 12 residues. Between the trimmed V and J ends, which lost 7 bases and 2 bases, there was a span of 7 bases. The DNA for the CDR3 is TGTGCCAGCACCCCTAACACAGATACGCAGTATTTT. It specifies CASTPNTDTQYF.

The chain has TRBV3-1 (or the pseudogene TRBV3-2) and TRBJ2-5; the match to TRBD2 covers 9 bases. The CDR3 has 15 amino acids. The germline CDR1 and CDR2 sequences are LGHDT and YNNKEL (reference sequence). With V trimmed by 8 bases and J by 5 bases, 12 bases remained unmatched. CDR3 sequence (DNA): TGTGCCAGCTTCGAAGCGGGAGGTCCGTCGGAGACCCAGTACTTC. Protein sequence: CASFEAGGPSETQYF.

Written as DNA, the CDR3 is TGTGCCAGCAGCCATCCACAGGGAGCGGCCAAAAACATTCAGTACTTC. Its translation: CASSHPQGAAKNIQYF. V is TRBV3-1 (or the pseudogene TRBV3-2) and J is TRBJ2-4; a possible D gene is TRBD1 (6 bases). Per the germline V gene, CDR1 is LGHDT and CDR2 is YNNKEL (reference sequence). V was trimmed by 3 bases and J by 1 base, leaving 13 bases between them. This CDR3 is 16 amino acids long.

V usage is TRBV28 and J usage is TRBJ2-7; D remains ambiguous. This CDR3 has 12 amino acids. V lost 8 bases to trimming and J lost 0 bases, with 8 bases between them. From germline, CDR1 is MDHEN and CDR2 SYDVKM. CDR3 sequence reads: CASYSISYEQYF. The CDR3 nucleotides are TGTGCCAGCTACTCAATCTCCTACGAGCAGTACTTC.

J is TRBJ1-3 and V is TRBV11-2, with unresolved D. In germline, CDR1 is SGHAT, CDR2 FQNNGV. Trimming removed 0 bases from V and 4 bases from J, with 13 bases in between. This CDR3 comprises 16 residues. Written as DNA, the CDR3 is TGTGCCAGCAGCTTAGAGCTCGGGCCATCGGGAAACACCATATATTTT. Amino acid sequence: CASSLELGPSGNTIYF.

The chain employs TRBV12-3 or TRBV12-4 and TRBJ1-2; D is uncertain. V gave up 1 base and J gave up 1 base, with 4 bases separating them. The CDR3 covers 13 residues. For the CDR3, the DNA is TGTGCCAGCAGTTTAGGCAGTAACTATGGCTACACCTTC. It is translated as CASSLGSNYGYTF.

The J gene is TRBJ1-3, the V gene TRBV30, with D unclear. From germline, CDR1 is GTSNPN and CDR2 SVGIG (reference sequence). CDR3 length: 13 residues. The V gene lost 2 bases and the J gene lost 3 bases, with 8 bases spanning the gap. CDR3 bases: TGTGCCTGGAGTCTAGGGAGTGGAAACACCATATATTTT. Its protein product is CAWSLGSGNTIYF.

This clone was seen a single time. The rearrangement links TRBV10-2 to TRBJ2-7; TRBD2 might be the D (7 bases). Per the germline V gene, CDR1 is WSHSY and CDR2 is SAAADI. The CDR3 runs to 13 residues. V lost 10 bases and J 2 bases, leaving 15 bases between the germline ends. The CDR3 DNA follows: TGCGCCACCGCGGGGGCGGGAGCCTACGAGCAGTACTTC. This encodes CATAGAGAYEQYF.